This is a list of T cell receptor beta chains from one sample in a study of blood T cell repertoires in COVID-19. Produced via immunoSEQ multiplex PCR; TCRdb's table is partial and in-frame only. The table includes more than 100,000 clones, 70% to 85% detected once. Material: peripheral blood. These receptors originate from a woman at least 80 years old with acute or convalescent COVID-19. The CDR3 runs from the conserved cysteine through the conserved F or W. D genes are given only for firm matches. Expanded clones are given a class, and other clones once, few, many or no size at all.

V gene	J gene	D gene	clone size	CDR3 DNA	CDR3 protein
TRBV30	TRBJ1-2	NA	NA	TGTGCCTGGAGTGCGCAGGGGTCCTATGGCTACACCTTC	CAWSAQGSYGYTF
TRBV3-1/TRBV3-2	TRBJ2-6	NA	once	TGTGCCAGCAGCCATCCAGGGCTCTCTGGGGCCAACGTCCTGACTTTC	CASSHPGLSGANVLTF
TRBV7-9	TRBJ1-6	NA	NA	TGTGCCAGCAGCTTAGCAGGGGCCCTCGATTCACCCCTCCACTTT	CASSLAGALDSPLHF
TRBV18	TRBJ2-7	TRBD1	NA	TGTGCCAGCTCACCCCTAGACAGGGTCCACGAGCAGTACTTC	CASSPLDRVHEQYF
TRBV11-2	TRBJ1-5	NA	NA	TGTGCCAGCAGCTTAGTAGGAGGGCAGGGTCAGCCCCAGCATTTT	CASSLVGGQGQPQHF
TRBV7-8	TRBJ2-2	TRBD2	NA	TGTGCCAGCAGCCCGATGGTGGGACTAGCGGGGCCGGCGGGCACCGGGGAGCTGTTTTTT	CASSPMVGLAGPAGTGELFF
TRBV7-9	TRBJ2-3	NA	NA	TGTGCCAGCAGCTATACGGGAGTCGCAGATACGCAGTATTTT	CASSYTGVADTQYF
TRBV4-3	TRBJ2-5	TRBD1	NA	TGCGCCAGCAGCCAAGTTCAGGGGGCGGGGGAGACCCAGTACTTC	CASSQVQGAGETQYF
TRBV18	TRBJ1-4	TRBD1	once	TGTGCCAGCTCACCACCCGGGACAGCCGAAAAACTGTTTTTT	CASSPPGTAEKLFF
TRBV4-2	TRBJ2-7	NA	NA	TGTGCCAGCAGCCGCGGACTAGGGGGCTCCTACGAGCAGTACTTC	CASSRGLGGSYEQYF
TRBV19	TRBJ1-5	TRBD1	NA	TGTGCCAGTAGTGAAGCAGGGGGCATAGGTCAGCCCCAGCATTTT	CASSEAGGIGQPQHF
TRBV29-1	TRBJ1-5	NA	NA	TGCAGCGCTGGGGCAGTGGATCAGCCCCAGCATTTT	CSAGAVDQPQHF
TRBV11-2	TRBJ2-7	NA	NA	TGTGCCAGCAGCTTGACAGGCCCTCCTAACGAGCAGTACTTC	CASSLTGPPNEQYF
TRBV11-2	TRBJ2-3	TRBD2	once	TGTGCCAGCAGTCCAGCGGGAGTGTTTGGAGATACGCAGTATTTT	CASSPAGVFGDTQYF